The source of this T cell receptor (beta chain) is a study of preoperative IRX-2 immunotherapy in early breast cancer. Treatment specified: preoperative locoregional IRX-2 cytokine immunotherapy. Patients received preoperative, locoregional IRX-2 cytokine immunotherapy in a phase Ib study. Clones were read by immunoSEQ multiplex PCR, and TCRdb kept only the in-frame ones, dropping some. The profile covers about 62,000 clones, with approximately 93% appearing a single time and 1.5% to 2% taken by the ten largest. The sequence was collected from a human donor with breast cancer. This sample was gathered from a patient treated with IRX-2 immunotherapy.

CDR3 in amino acids: CASRLRTGYNSPLHF. CDR3 in DNA: TGTGCCAGCAGGCTACGGACGGGTTATAATTCACCCCTCCACTTT. The chain couples TRBV6-5 to TRBJ1-6; D ambiguous. This CDR3 comprises 15 residues. Per germline, CDR1 MNHEY and CDR2 SVGAGI. V lost 6 bases to trimming and J lost 4 bases, with 13 bases between them.